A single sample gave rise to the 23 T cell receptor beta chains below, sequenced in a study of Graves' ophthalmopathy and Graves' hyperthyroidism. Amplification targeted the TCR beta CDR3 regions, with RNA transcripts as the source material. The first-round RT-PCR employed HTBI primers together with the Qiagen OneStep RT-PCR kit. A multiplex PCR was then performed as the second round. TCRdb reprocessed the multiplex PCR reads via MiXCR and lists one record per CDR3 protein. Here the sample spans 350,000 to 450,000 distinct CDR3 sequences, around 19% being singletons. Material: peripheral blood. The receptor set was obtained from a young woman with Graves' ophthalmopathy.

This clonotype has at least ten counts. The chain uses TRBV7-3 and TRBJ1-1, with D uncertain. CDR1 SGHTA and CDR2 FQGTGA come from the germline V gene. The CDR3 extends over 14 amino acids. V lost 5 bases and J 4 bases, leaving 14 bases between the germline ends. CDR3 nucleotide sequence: TGTGCCAGCAGCCCCGTTAAGGGCTCCACTGAAGCTTTCTTT. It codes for CASSPVKGSTEAFF.

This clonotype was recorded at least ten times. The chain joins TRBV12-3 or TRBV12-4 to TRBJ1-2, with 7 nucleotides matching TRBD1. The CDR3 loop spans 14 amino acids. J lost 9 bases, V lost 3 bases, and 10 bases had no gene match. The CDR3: CASSLAGQEVSYTF. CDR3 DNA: TGTGCCAGCAGTTTGGCCGGACAGGAAGTTAGCTACACCTTC.

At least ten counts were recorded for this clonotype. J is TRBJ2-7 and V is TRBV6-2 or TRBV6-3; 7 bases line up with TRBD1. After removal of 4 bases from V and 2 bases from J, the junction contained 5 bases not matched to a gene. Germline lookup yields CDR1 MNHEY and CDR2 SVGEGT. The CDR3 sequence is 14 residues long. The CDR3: CASSSTGFTYEQYF. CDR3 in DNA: TGTGCCAGCAGTTCGACAGGGTTTACCTACGAGCAGTACTTC.

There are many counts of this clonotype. This chain's CDR3 is CASKLDRSQPQHF. In nucleotides, the CDR3 is TGTGCCAGCAAATTAGATAGGAGTCAGCCCCAGCATTTT. This rearrangement joins TRBV6-1 to TRBJ1-5; D remains unclear. The germline V gene has CDR1 MNHNS and CDR2 SASEGT. The germline V and J ends were trimmed by 7 bases and 6 bases, with 13 bases remaining between them. The CDR3 spans 13 residues.

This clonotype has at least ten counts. The CDR3 reads CASSYFSVRSGLPSAMGGYTF. Here the CDR3 DNA reads TGTGCCAGCAGTTACTTTTCCGTGCGATCGGGACTGCCCTCCGCAATGGGGGGCTACACCTTC. The rearrangement joins TRBV6-5 to TRBJ1-2, with a possible D match to TRBD1 (5 bases). Looked up from germline, CDR1 is MNHEY and CDR2 is SVGAGI. V shed 1 base and J shed 8 bases, with 35 bases lying between them. The CDR3 sequence is 21 residues long.

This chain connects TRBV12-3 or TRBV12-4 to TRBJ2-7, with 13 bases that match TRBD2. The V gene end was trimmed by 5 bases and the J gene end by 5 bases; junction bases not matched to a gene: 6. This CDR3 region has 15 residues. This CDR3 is CASSGTGTSGDEQYF. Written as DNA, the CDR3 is TGTGCCAGCAGTGGCACGGGGACTAGCGGGGACGAGCAGTACTTC.

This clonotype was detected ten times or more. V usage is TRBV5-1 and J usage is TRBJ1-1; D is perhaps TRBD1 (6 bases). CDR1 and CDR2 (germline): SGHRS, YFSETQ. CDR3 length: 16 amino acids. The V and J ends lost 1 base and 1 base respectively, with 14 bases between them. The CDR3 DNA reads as TGCGCCAGCAGCTTGCCCAACCTGGGACAGAACACTGAAGCTTTCTTT. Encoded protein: CASSLPNLGQNTEAFF.

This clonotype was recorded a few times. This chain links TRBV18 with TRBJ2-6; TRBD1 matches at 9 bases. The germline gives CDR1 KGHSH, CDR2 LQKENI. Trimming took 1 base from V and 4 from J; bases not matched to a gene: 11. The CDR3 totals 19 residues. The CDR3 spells CASSPLSGQGLSGANVLTF. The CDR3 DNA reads TGTGCCAGCTCACCACTCTCGGGACAGGGATTATCGGGGGCCAACGTCCTGACTTTC.

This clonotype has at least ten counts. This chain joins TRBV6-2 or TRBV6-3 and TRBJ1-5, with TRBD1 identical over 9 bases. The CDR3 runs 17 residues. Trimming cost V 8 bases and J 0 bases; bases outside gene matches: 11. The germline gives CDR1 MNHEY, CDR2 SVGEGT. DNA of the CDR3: TGTGCCAGCGGTCCCCGTGGGACAGGGAATAGCAATCAGCCCCAGCATTTT. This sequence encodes CASGPRGTGNSNQPQHF.

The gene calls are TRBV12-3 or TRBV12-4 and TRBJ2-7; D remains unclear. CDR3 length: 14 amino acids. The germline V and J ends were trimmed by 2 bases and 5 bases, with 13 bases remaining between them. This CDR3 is CASSLSYPPNEQYF. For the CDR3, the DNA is TGTGCCAGCAGTTTATCCTATCCTCCAAACGAGCAGTACTTC.

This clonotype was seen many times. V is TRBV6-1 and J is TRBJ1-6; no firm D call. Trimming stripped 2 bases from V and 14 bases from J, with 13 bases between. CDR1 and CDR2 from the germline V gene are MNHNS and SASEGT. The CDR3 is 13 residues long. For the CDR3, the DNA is TGTGCCAGCAGTGAAAGTAATCCTAGGGCCCTCCACTTT. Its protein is CASSESNPRALHF.

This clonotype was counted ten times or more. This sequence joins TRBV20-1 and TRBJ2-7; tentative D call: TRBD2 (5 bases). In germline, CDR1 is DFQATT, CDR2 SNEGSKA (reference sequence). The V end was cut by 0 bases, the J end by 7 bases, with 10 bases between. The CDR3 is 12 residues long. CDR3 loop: CSARDPPGEQYF. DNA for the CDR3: TGCAGTGCTAGAGACCCCCCGGGGGAGCAGTACTTC.

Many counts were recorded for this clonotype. The CDR3 loop is CARGREYTEAFF. The CDR3 nucleotides are TGTGCCAGAGGACGGGAATACACTGAAGCTTTCTTT. This chain uses TRBV24-1 with TRBJ1-1; D call uncertain. The CDR3 is 12 residues long. The germline V gene encodes CDR1 KGHDR and CDR2 SFDVKD. The V and J ends lost 11 bases and 3 bases respectively, with 12 bases between them.

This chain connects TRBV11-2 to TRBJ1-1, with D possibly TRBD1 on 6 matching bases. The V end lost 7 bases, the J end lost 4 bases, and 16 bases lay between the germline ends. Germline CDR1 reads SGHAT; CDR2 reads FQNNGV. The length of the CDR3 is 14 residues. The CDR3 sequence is CASTQGMESTEAFF. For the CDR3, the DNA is TGTGCCAGCACACAGGGTATGGAGTCCACTGAAGCTTTCTTT.

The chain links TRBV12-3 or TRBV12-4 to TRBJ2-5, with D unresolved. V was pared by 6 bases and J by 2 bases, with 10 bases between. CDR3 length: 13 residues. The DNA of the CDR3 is TGTGCCAGCAGACAGACCGGTCAAGAGACCCAGTACTTC. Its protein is CASRQTGQETQYF.

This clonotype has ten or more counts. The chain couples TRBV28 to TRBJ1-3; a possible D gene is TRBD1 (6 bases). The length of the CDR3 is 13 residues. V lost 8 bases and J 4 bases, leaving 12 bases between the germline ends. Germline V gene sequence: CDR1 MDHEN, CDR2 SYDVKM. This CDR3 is CASYTGSGNTIYF. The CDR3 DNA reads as TGTGCCAGCTACACAGGGAGCGGAAACACCATATATTTT.

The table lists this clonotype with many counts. CDR3 DNA sequence: TGTGCCACCAGTGATTTAACAGGGCTTTGCGGAGACACCATATATTTT. As protein: CATSDLTGLCGDTIYF. V gene TRBV24-1 combines with J gene TRBJ1-3; tentatively, D is TRBD1 (6 bases). Germline CDR1 KGHDR, CDR2 SFDVKD. The CDR3 spans 16 residues. V was pared by 1 base and J by 8 bases, with 17 bases between.

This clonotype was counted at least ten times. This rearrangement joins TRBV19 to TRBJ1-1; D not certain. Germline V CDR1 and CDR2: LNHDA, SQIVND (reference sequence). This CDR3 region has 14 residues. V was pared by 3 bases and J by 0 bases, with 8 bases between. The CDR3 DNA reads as TGTGCCAGTAGTATGGTGTTCATGAACACTGAAGCTTTCTTT. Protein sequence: CASSMVFMNTEAFF.

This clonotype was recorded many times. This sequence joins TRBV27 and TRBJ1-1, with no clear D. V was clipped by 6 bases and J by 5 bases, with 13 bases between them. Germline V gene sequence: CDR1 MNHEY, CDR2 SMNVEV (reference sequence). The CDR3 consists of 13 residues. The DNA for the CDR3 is TGTGCCAGCAGGAGTAGGTGGGAGACTGAAGCTTTCTTT. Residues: CASRSRWETEAFF.

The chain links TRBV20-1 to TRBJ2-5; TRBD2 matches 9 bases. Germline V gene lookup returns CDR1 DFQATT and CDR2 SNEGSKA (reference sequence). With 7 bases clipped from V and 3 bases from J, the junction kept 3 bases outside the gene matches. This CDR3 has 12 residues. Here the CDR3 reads CSGLAGEETQYF. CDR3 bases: TGCAGTGGTTTAGCGGGAGAAGAGACCCAGTACTTC.

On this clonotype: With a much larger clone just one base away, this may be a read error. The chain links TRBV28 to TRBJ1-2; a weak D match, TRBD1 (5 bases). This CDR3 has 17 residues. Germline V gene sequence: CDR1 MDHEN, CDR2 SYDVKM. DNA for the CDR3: TGTGCCAGCAGTCCGTGGGGGGGGGAGATCTCCCTCTATGGCCACACCTTC. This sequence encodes CASSPWGGEISLYGHTF.

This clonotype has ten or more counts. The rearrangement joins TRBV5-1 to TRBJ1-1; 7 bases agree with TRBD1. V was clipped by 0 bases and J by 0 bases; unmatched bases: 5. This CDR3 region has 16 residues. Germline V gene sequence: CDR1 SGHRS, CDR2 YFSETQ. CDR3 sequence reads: CASSLGQGFLNTEAFF. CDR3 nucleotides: TGCGCCAGCAGCTTGGGACAGGGCTTTCTGAACACTGAAGCTTTCTTT.

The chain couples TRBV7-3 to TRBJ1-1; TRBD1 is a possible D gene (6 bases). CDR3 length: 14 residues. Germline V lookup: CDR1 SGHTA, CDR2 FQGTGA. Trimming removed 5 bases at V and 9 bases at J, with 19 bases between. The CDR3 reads CASSPSGGANQAFF. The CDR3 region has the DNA TGTGCCAGCAGCCCAAGCGGGGGGGCGAACCAAGCTTTCTTT.